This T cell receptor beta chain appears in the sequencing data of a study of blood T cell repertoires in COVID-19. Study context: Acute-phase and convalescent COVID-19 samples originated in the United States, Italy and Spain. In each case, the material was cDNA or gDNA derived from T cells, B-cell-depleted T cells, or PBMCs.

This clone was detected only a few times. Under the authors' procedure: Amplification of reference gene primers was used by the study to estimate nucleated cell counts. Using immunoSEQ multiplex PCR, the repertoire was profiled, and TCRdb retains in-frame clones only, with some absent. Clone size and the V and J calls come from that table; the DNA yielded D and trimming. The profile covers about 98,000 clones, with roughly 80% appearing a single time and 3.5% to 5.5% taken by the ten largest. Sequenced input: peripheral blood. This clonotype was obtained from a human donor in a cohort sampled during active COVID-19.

In DNA, the CDR3 is TGTGCCAGCTCATCATTAGGACAGGGTTTGAACACTGAAGCTTTCTTT. This codes for CASSSLGQGLNTEAFF. The chain has TRBV18 and TRBJ1-1; 8 bases fit TRBD1. Germline V gene sequence: CDR1 KGHSH, CDR2 LQKENI. The ends lost 5 bases at V and 0 bases at J; junction bases unmatched: 8. CDR3 length: 16 residues. The variable domain in full, completed from reference TRBV18 and TRBJ1-1, reads NAGVMQNPRHLVRRRGQEARLRCSPMKGHSHVYWYRQLPEEGLKFMVYLQKENIIDESGMPKERFSAEFPKEGPSILRIQQVVRGDSAAYFCASSSLGQGLNTEAFFGQGTRLTVV.